This T cell receptor beta chain was recorded in a study of OX40 agonist ivuxolimab in advanced cancers. Study-wide background: Of mixed ages from about 20 to 85 and averaging roughly 64 years, the group was roughly 85% male. Earlier anti-PD-1, anti-PD-L1 or anti-CTLA-4 therapy was permitted; about 38% had received some. Broader study findings: At doses 0.1 to 3.0 mg/kg, CD4+ and CD8+ clones expanded.

The CDR3 loop spans 18 amino acids. V lost 4 bases, J lost 5 bases, and 10 bases stayed unmatched. Germline V gives CDR1 MDHEN, CDR2 SYDVKM. The assay was immunoSEQ multiplex PCR, and TCRdb's table has in-frame clones only and misses some. The sample shows about 85,000 clones, 80% to 90% of them seen only once. Concerning this clone itself: Its matching antigen is unknown.

The J gene is TRBJ2-5, the V gene TRBV28; 16 bases line up with TRBD2. This specimen consisted of CD4+ or CD8+ T cells sorted from blood, obtained in a trial of the OX40 agonist ivuxolimab. The sequence was obtained from an adult with an advanced solid tumor such as melanoma, head and neck, liver or kidney cancer. The CDR3 nucleotides are TGTGCCAGCAGTTCTCGGATAGGGACTAGCGGGGGGGCGGAGACCCAGTACTTC. Translated: CASSSRIGTSGGAETQYF.